The source of this T cell receptor beta chain is a study of blood T cell repertoires in COVID-19. Study details: PBMCs, B-cell-depleted T cells, or T cells were the source of the cDNA or gDNA that made up the material.

Clones were sequenced by immunoSEQ multiplex PCR, and TCRdb holds only the in-frame ones, with some missing. This sample has about 230,000 clones, with around four fifths found just once. Germline-derived CDR1 and CDR2 are GTSNPN and SVGIG (reference sequence). V gave up 0 bases and J gave up 3 bases; unmatched junction bases: 10. The CDR3 has 16 amino acids. The sequenced material came from peripheral blood. The V call is TRBV30, the J call TRBJ1-1; 7 positions agree with TRBD1. The clonotype comes from a woman aged 80 or over with active or convalescent COVID-19. Written as DNA, the CDR3 is TGTGCCTGGAGTGTCCGGGACAGTCGGTGGGACACTGAAGCTTTCTTT. This gives the protein CAWSVRDSRWDTEAFF.